This entry lists 26 T cell receptor beta chains sequenced from one sample in a study of early T cells in non-severe SARS-CoV-2 infection. MiXCR was run by TCRdb on the 5' RACE reads, yielding one entry per CDR3 protein. This sample has around 50,000 distinct CDR3 sequences, with more than 9% found just once. The source material was whole blood. The receptors originated from an adult who was a healthcare worker with PCR-confirmed SARS-CoV-2 infection or an uninfected control (not recorded which).

This sequence joins TRBV12-3 or TRBV12-4 and TRBJ2-1; 12 bases are a match to TRBD2. The length of the CDR3 is 15 residues. J lost 8 bases, V lost 7 bases, and 9 bases had no gene match. CDR3 in amino acids: CASTPGGLAGYEQFF. The DNA of the CDR3 is TGTGCCAGCACTCCTGGGGGACTAGCGGGCTATGAGCAGTTCTTC.

This clonotype was observed a few times. V and J are TRBV28 and TRBJ1-1; D remains ambiguous. Germline V gene lookup returns CDR1 MDHEN and CDR2 SYDVKM. V lost 2 bases and J 8 bases, leaving 18 bases between the germline ends. The CDR3 is made up of 15 amino acids. DNA of the CDR3: TGTGCCAGCAGTTTACCCACCTCCCTTGTCAGGGAAGCTTTCTTT. Protein: CASSLPTSLVREAFF.

This clonotype was detected a few times. This chain links TRBV6-5 with TRBJ2-5; a possible D gene is TRBD1 (6 bases). From germline, CDR1 is MNHEY and CDR2 SVGAGI. The CDR3 covers 13 residues. V was shortened by 4 bases and J by 3 bases, with 9 bases between the two germline ends. The CDR3 protein is CASSFRDKETQYF. CDR3 sequence (DNA): TGTGCCAGCAGTTTCAGGGACAAAGAGACCCAGTACTTC.

The genes are TRBV6-5 and TRBJ1-2; 7 nucleotides match TRBD1. V shed 2 bases, J shed 8 bases, and the junction held 5 bases outside the gene matches. Germline V gene data show CDR1 as MNHEY and CDR2 as SVGAGI. This CDR3 contains 13 residues. CDR3 nucleotide sequence: TGTGCCAGCAGTTACGAGGGGGCAAGAGGCTACACCTTC. It translates to CASSYEGARGYTF.

This chain links TRBV2 with TRBJ2-1; D unresolved. CDR1 and CDR2 (germline): SNHLY, FYNNEI. V lost 4 bases and J lost 0, with 7 bases in between. This CDR3 contains 14 residues. CDR3 protein: CASSVVASYNEQFF. The DNA for the CDR3 is TGTGCCAGCAGTGTGGTGGCCTCCTACAATGAGCAGTTCTTC.

This clonotype showed up just a few times. The J gene is TRBJ2-5, the V gene TRBV30; possible D gene TRBD2, 5 bases. The germline V gene has CDR1 GTSNPN and CDR2 SVGIG (reference sequence). The CDR3 is made up of 14 amino acids. Trimming shortened V by 5 bases and J by 5 bases, and 18 bases separated the two germline ends. The CDR3 sequence: CAWRSGLNLETQYF. The CDR3 nucleotides read TGTGCCTGGCGAAGCGGACTTAATTTGGAGACCCAGTACTTC.

This chain links TRBV11-2 with TRBJ2-7; D remains ambiguous. Germline V gene lookup returns CDR1 SGHAT and CDR2 FQNNGV. Deletions cut 0 bases from V and 9 bases from J, with 12 bases between. This CDR3 spans 13 amino acids. The chain's CDR3 is CASSLEGSGRQYF. The CDR3 DNA reads TGTGCCAGCAGCTTAGAAGGCTCTGGTCGGCAGTACTTC.

This rearrangement joins TRBV10-2 to TRBJ2-7, with a possible D match to TRBD1 (5 bases). V gave up 3 bases and J gave up 5 bases, with 11 bases separating them. The length of the CDR3 is 13 residues. The V gene's germline CDR1 is WSHSY and CDR2 SAAADI. The CDR3 loop reads CASSDSRVDEQYF. In DNA, the CDR3 is TGCGCCAGCAGTGATTCCAGGGTGGACGAGCAGTACTTC.

This clonotype turned up a few times. The chain couples TRBV9 to TRBJ2-2, with 9 bases fitting TRBD1. The CDR3 contains 16 residues. CDR1 SGDLS and CDR2 YYNGEE come from the germline V gene. With V trimmed by 1 base and J by 5 bases, 6 bases remained unmatched. Written as DNA, the CDR3 is TGTGCCAGCAGCGTAACAGGGGGCCTGAGGACCGGGGAGCTGTTTTTT. As protein: CASSVTGGLRTGELFF.

CDR3: CASSPSLAGANVLTF. CDR3 coding DNA: TGCGCCAGCAGCCCCAGCCTGGCCGGGGCCAACGTCCTGACTTTC. The chain uses TRBV5-1 and TRBJ2-6; D call uncertain. Germline V CDR1 and CDR2: SGHRS, YFSETQ. The CDR3 has 15 amino acids. V was pared by 4 bases and J by 4 bases, with 12 bases between.

This clonotype was seen repeatedly, ten times or more. The J gene is TRBJ2-6, the V gene TRBV2; TRBD1 matches at 10 bases. V dropped 6 bases and J dropped 0; count of bases not matched to a gene: 5. Germline-derived CDR1 and CDR2 are SNHLY and FYNNEI. This CDR3 is built from 17 residues. CDR3 in amino acids: CASSSGTGASGANVLTF. DNA for the CDR3: TGTGCCAGCAGCTCCGGGACAGGGGCCTCTGGGGCCAACGTCCTGACTTTC.

This clonotype was observed a handful of times. The rearrangement links TRBV28 to TRBJ2-7; D ambiguous. Germline CDR1 MDHEN, CDR2 SYDVKM. The V end lost 5 bases, the J end lost 4 bases, and 6 bases lay between the germline ends. The CDR3 length is 11 residues. The CDR3 DNA reads as TGTGCCAGCAGTGCCTTATACGAGCAGTACTTC. As protein: CASSALYEQYF.

The genes are TRBV6-5 and TRBJ2-5, with D perhaps being TRBD1 or TRBD2 (5 bases each). Germline CDR1 MNHEY, CDR2 SVGAGI. V lost 7 bases and J 2 bases, leaving 8 bases between the germline ends. The CDR3 has 12 amino acids. The CDR3 region is CASKGSQETQYF. CDR3 coding DNA: TGTGCCAGCAAGGGGAGTCAAGAGACCCAGTACTTC.

The V and J genes are TRBV7-8 and TRBJ1-1; D remains ambiguous. Looked up from germline, CDR1 is SGHVS and CDR2 is FQNEAQ. This CDR3 has 14 amino acids. V gave up 1 base and J gave up 0 bases, with 6 bases separating them. The CDR3 is CASSLVTMNTEAFF. CDR3 bases: TGTGCCAGCAGCTTAGTTACGATGAACACTGAAGCTTTCTTT.

This clonotype was seen many times. This rearrangement joins TRBV2 to TRBJ1-1; no reliable D call. Between the trimmed V and J ends, which lost 4 bases and 2 bases, there was a span of 5 bases. The V gene's germline CDR1 is SNHLY and CDR2 FYNNEI. The length of the CDR3 is 12 residues. CDR3 loop: CASSVRNTEAFF. For the CDR3, the DNA is TGTGCCAGCAGTGTGAGAAACACTGAAGCTTTCTTT.

This clonotype appeared a few times. The chain's CDR3 is CAWSVGTLRRVNTEAFF. In nucleotides, the CDR3 is TGTGCCTGGAGTGTCGGGACACTACGACGGGTAAACACTGAAGCTTTCTTT. The chain has TRBV30 and TRBJ1-1; possible D gene TRBD1, 6 bases. Germline V gene sequence: CDR1 GTSNPN, CDR2 SVGIG (reference sequence). The V gene lost 0 bases and the J gene lost 2 bases, with 19 bases spanning the gap. The CDR3 has 17 residues. Full variable domain (rest looked up from reference TRBV30 and TRBJ1-1): SQTIHQWPATLVQPVGSPLSLECTVEGTSNPNLYWYRQAAGRGLQLLFYSVGIGQISSEVPQNLSASRPQDRQFILSSKKLLLSDSGFYLCAWSVGTLRRVNTEAFFGQGTRLTVV.

The chain is built from TRBV7-9 and TRBJ2-7; 7 nucleotides align to TRBD2. Germline V CDR1 and CDR2: SEHNR, FQNEAQ (reference sequence). J gave up 3 bases and V 1 base, and 6 bases lay outside the gene matches. The CDR3 covers 15 residues. CDR3 loop: CASSLDSGLLYEQYF. CDR3 nucleotides: TGTGCCAGCAGCTTAGATAGCGGGCTACTCTACGAGCAGTACTTC.

This clonotype was seen a handful of times. The V and J genes are TRBV6-6 and TRBJ2-6, with 9 nucleotides matching TRBD1. Germline trimming cut 5 bases from V and 0 bases from J; bases unmatched to any gene: 5. Per the germline V gene, CDR1 is MNHNY and CDR2 is SVGAGI (reference sequence). This CDR3 is built from 17 residues. CDR3 amino acids: CASSKPGQGSGANVLTF. The CDR3 coding sequence is TGTGCCAGCAGTAAACCGGGACAGGGCTCTGGGGCCAACGTCCTGACTTTC.

This clonotype was counted between two and nine times. The chain is built from TRBV18 and TRBJ1-4, with TRBD1 identical over 7 bases. The CDR3 has 14 amino acids. V lost 3 bases, J lost 7 bases, and 5 bases stayed unmatched. Germline V gene sequence: CDR1 KGHSH, CDR2 LQKENI. CDR3 residues: CASSPGQTGEKLFF. CDR3 nucleotide sequence: TGTGCCAGCTCACCGGGACAGACCGGTGAAAAACTGTTTTTT.

The sample holds a few counts of this clonotype. The DNA for the CDR3 is TGTGCCAGCAGCTTAGGGGGACGTGGCAATCAGCCCCAGCATTTT. It is translated as CASSLGGRGNQPQHF. The chain combines TRBV7-8 with TRBJ1-5, with a possible D match to TRBD1 (5 bases). Trimming took 1 base from V and 2 from J, leaving 9 bases between them. CDR1 is SGHVS and CDR2 is FQNEAQ in the germline V gene. This CDR3 is built from 15 residues.

V usage is TRBV11-2 and J usage is TRBJ2-7, with D possibly being TRBD1 or TRBD2 (5 bases each). Germline V gene data show CDR1 as SGHAT and CDR2 as FQNNGV. The CDR3 length is 14 residues. Trimming took 5 bases from V and 2 from J, leaving 13 bases between them. CDR3: CASSRGTVAYEQYF. In nucleotides, the CDR3 is TGTGCCAGCAGCAGAGGGACCGTTGCCTACGAGCAGTACTTC.

This clonotype was counted at least ten times. This chain uses TRBV15 with TRBJ2-3, with D perhaps matching TRBD1 (5 bases). The CDR3 extends over 13 amino acids. Trimming pared 3 bases from V and 4 bases from J, leaving 8 bases between. Germline values: CDR1 LNHNV, CDR2 YYDKDF (reference sequence). CDR3 coding DNA: TGTGCCACCAGCAGCAGGGTCCCAGATACGCAGTATTTT. Protein: CATSSRVPDTQYF.

This clonotype was counted many times. This chain links TRBV11-2 with TRBJ2-5; no clear D. CDR1 is SGHAT, CDR2 FQNNGV, per germline. Trimming took 0 bases from V and 5 from J, leaving 10 bases between them. The CDR3 consists of 14 residues. The CDR3 loop reads CASSLDPARETQYF. CDR3 sequence (DNA): TGTGCCAGCAGCTTAGACCCAGCCAGGGAGACCCAGTACTTC.

V usage is TRBV29-1 and J usage is TRBJ2-3; tentatively, D is TRBD2 (7 bases). The V gene lost 5 bases and the J gene lost 4 bases, with 13 bases spanning the gap. CDR3 length equals 13 residues. Germline CDR1 SQVTM, CDR2 ANQGSEA. The CDR3 loop is CSVSGGAADTQYF. The CDR3 DNA sequence: TGCAGCGTTTCGGGGGGCGCAGCAGATACGCAGTATTTT.

The chain joins TRBV28 to TRBJ1-2; the D is unclear. This CDR3 has 13 amino acids. Germline V gene lookup returns CDR1 MDHEN and CDR2 SYDVKM. The ends were cut back, 4 bases at V and 7 bases at J, with 13 bases in the middle. CDR3 sequence: CASSSRVVIGYTF. The CDR3, as DNA: TGTGCCAGCAGTTCCCGGGTCGTGATTGGCTACACCTTC.

This clonotype was counted at least ten times. This chain's CDR3 is CASSLGGSYQETQYF. As DNA, the CDR3 is TGTGCCAGCAGCTTGGGAGGGTCGTACCAAGAGACCCAGTACTTC. The chain combines TRBV5-5 with TRBJ2-5; perhaps TRBD2 as D (5 bases). This CDR3 has 15 amino acids. Germline V gene data show CDR1 as SGHKS and CDR2 as YYEKEE (reference sequence). Trimming left V 0 bases short and J 0 bases short, with 9 bases between.